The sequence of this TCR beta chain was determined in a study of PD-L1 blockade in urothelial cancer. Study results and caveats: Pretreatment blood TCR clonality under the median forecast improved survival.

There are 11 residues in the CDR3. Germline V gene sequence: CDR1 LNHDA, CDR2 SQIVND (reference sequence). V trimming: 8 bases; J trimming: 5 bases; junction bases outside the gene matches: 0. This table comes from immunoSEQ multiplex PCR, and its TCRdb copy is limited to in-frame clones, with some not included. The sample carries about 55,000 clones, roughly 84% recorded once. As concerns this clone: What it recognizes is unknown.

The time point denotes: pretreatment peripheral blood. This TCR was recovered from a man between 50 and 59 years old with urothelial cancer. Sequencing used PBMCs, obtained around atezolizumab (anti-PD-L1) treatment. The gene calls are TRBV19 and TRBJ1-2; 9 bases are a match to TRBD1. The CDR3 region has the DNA TGTGCCAGTGGGACAGGGTATGGCTACACCTTC. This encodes CASGTGYGYTF.